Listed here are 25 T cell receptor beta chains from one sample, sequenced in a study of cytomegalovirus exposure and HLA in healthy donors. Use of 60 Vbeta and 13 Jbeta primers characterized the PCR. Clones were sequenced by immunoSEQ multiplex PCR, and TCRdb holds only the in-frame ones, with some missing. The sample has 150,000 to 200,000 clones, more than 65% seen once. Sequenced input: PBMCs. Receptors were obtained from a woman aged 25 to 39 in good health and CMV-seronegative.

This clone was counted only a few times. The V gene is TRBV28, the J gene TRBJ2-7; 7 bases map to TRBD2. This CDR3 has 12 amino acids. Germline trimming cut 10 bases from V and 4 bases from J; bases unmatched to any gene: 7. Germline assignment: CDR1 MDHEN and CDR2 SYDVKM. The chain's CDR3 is CATRGSLYEQYF. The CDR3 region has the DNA TGTGCCACGCGGGGGTCCCTTTACGAGCAGTACTTC.

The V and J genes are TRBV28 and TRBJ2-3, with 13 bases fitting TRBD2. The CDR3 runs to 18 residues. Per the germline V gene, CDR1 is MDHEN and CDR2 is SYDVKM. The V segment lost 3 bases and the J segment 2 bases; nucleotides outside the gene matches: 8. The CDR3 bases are TGTGCCAGCAGTTTTGGGGCGGGACTAGCGGGGCTCACAGATACGCAGTATTTT. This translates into CASSFGAGLAGLTDTQYF.

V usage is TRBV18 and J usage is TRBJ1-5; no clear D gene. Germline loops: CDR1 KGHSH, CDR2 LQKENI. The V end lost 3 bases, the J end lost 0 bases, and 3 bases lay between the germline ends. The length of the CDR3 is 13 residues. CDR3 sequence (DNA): TGTGCCAGCTCACCTTATAGCAATCAGCCCCAGCATTTT. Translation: CASSPYSNQPQHF.

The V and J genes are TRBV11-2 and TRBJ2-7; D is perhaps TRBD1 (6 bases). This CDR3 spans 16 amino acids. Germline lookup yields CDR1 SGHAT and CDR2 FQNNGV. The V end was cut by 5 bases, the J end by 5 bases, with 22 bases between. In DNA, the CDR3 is TGTGCCAGCAGCCAACAGGGCGGAGCAGGGGTCGACGAGCAGTACTTC. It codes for CASSQQGGAGVDEQYF. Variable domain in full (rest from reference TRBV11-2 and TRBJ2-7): EAGVAQSPRYKIIEKRQSVAFWCNPISGHATLYWYQQILGQGPKLLIQFQNNGVVDDSQLPKDRFSAERLKGVDSTLKIQPAKLEDSAVYLCASSQQGGAGVDEQYFGPGTRLTVT.

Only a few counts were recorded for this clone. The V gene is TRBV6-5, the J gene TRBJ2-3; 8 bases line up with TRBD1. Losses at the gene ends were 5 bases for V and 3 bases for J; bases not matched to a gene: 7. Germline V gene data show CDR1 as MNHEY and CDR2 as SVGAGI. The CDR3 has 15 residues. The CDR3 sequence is CASSHPRQGTDTQYF. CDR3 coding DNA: TGTGCCAGCAGTCATCCGCGACAGGGGACAGATACGCAGTATTTT.

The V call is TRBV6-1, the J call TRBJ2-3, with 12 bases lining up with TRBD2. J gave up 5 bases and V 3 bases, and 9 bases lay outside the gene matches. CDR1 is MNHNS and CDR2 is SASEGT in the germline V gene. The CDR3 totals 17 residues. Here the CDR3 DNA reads TGTGCCAGCAGTGACGGCCTGACTAGCGGGAGAGTAGATACGCAGTATTTT. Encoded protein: CASSDGLTSGRVDTQYF.

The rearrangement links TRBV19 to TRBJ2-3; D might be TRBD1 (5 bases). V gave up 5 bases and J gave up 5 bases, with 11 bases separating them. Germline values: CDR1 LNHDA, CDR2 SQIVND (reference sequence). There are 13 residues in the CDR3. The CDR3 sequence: CASSPLGVDTQYF. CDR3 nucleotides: TGTGCCAGTAGTCCCCTAGGGGTAGATACGCAGTATTTT. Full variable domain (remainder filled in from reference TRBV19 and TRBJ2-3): DGGITQSPKYLFRKEGQNVTLSCEQNLNHDAMYWYRQDPGQGLRLIYYSQIVNDFQKGDIAEGYSVSREKKESFPLTVTSAQKNPTAFYLCASSPLGVDTQYFGPGTRLTVL.

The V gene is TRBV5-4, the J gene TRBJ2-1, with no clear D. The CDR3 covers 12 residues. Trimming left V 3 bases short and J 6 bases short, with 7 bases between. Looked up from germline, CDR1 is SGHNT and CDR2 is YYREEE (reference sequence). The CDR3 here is CASSSYSNEQFF. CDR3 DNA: TGTGCCAGCAGCTCCTATAGCAATGAGCAGTTCTTC.

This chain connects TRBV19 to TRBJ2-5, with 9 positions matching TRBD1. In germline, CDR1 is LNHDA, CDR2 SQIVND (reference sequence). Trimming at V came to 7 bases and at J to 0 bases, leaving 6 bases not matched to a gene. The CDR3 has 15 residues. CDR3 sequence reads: CASNRDRENQETQYF. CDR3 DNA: TGTGCCAGTAACAGGGACAGGGAAAACCAAGAGACCCAGTACTTC.

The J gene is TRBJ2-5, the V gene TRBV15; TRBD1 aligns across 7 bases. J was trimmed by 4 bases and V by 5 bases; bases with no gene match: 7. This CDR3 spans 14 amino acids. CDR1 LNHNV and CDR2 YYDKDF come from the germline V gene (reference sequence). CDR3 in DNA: TGTGCCACCAGCGTCCGCAGGGGGACAGAGACCCAGTACTTC. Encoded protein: CATSVRRGTETQYF.

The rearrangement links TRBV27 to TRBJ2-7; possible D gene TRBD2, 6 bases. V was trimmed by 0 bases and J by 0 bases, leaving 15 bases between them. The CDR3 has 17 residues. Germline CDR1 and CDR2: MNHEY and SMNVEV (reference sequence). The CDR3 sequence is CASSLSNGSLSSYEQYF. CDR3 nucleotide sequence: TGTGCCAGCAGTTTATCGAACGGGAGCCTGAGCTCCTACGAGCAGTACTTC.

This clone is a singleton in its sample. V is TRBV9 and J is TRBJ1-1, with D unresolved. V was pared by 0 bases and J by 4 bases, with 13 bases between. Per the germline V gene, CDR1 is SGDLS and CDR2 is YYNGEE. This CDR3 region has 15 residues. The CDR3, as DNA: TGTGCCAGCAGCGTAGTATCGATAGGGAGCACTGAAGCTTTCTTT. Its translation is CASSVVSIGSTEAFF.

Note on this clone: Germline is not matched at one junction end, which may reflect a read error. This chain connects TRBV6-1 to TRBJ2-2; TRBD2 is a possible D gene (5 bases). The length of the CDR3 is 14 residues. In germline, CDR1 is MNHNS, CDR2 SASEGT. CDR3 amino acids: CASGEGLNTGELFF. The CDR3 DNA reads TGTGCCAGCGGTGAGGGCTTGAACACCGGGGAGCTGTTTTTT.

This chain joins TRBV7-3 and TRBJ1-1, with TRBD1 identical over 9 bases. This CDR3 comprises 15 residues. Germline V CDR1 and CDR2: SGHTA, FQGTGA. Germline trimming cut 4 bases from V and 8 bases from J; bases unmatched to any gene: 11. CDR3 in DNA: TGTGCCAGCAGCTGGGCGGGGGACAGGGCTTCGGAAGCTTTCTTT. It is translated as CASSWAGDRASEAFF.

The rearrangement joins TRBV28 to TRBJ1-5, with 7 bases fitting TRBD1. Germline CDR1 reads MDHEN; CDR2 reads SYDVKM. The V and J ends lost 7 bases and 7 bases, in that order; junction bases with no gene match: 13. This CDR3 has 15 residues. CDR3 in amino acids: CASTIRTGPNQPQHF. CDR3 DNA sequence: TGTGCCAGCACCATTCGGACAGGCCCCAACCAGCCCCAGCATTTT. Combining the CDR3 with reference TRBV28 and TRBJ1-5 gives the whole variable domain DVKVTQSSRYLVKRTGEKVFLECVQDMDHENMFWYRQDPGLGLRLIYFSYDVKMKEKGDIPEGYSVSREKKERFSLILESASTNQTSMYLCASTIRTGPNQPQHFGDGTRLSIL.

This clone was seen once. DNA for the CDR3: TGTGCCACCAGCAGGGGGGGAAACACTGAAGCTTTCTTT. It specifies CATSRGGNTEAFF. The gene calls are TRBV15 and TRBJ1-1; perhaps TRBD1 as D (5 bases). In germline, CDR1 is LNHNV, CDR2 YYDKDF (reference sequence). CDR3 size: 13 residues. Trimming took off 3 bases at V and 2 bases at J, with 7 bases between the two ends.

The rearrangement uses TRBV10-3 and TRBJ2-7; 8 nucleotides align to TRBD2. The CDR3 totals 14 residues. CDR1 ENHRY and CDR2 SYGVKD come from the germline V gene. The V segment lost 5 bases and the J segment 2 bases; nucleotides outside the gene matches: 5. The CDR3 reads CAISSSGGAYEQYF. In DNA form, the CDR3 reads TGTGCCATCAGTAGCTCGGGAGGGGCCTACGAGCAGTACTTC.

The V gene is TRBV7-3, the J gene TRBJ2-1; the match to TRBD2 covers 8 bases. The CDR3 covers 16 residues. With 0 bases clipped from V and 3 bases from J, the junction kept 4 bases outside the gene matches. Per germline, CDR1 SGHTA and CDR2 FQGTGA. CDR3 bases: TGTGCCAGCAGCTTAACGGGCGGGAGGATCTACAATGAGCAGTTCTTC. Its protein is CASSLTGGRIYNEQFF.

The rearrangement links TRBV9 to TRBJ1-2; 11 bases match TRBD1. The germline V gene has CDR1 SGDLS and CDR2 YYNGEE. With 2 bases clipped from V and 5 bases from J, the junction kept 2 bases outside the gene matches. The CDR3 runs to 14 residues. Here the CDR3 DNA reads TGTGCCAGCAGCGTGGGACAGGGGGTATATGGCTACACCTTC. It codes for CASSVGQGVYGYTF.

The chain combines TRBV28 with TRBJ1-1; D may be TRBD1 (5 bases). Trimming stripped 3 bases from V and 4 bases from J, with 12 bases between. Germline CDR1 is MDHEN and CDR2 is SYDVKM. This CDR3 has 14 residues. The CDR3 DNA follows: TGTGCCAGCAGTTTTACCGGGGGAGGCACTGAAGCTTTCTTT. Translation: CASSFTGGGTEAFF.

CDR3 loop: CASGRGLSYNEQFF. The CDR3 DNA is TGTGCCAGTGGGAGGGGCCTATCCTACAATGAGCAGTTCTTC. This rearrangement joins TRBV9 to TRBJ2-1; 7 bases are shared with TRBD2. CDR1 and CDR2 from the germline V gene are SGDLS and YYNGEE. CDR3 length: 14 amino acids. V shed 8 bases, J shed 1 base, and the junction held 6 bases outside the gene matches.

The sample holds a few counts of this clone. CDR3 amino acids: CASSRDSPEAGELFF. The CDR3 DNA reads as TGTGCCAGCAGCCGGGACAGCCCGGAGGCCGGGGAGCTGTTTTTT. V gene TRBV2 combines with J gene TRBJ2-2; 7 positions agree with TRBD1. CDR1 is SNHLY and CDR2 is FYNNEI in the germline V gene. CDR3 size: 15 residues. The junction had 10 bases not matched to a gene; V was cut back by 6 bases and J by 6 bases.

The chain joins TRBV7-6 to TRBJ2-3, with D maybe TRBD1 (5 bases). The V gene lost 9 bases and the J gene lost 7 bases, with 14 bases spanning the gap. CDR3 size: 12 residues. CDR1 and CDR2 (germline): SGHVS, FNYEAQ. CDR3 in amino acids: CASSQAGNTQYF. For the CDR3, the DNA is TGTGCCAGTTCTCAGGCAGGGAATACGCAGTATTTT.

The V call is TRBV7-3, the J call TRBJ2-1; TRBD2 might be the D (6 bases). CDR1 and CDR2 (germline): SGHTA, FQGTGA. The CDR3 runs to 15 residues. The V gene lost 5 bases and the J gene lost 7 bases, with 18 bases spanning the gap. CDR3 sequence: CASSLMISAGNEQFF. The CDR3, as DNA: TGTGCCAGCAGCCTGATGATCTCAGCGGGTAATGAGCAGTTCTTC.

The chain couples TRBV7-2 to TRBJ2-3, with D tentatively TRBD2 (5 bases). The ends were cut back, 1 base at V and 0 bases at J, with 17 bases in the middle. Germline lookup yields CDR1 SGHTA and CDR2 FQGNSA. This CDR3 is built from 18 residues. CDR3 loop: CASSLGALAATSTDTQYF. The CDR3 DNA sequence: TGTGCCAGCAGCTTAGGAGCTCTAGCAGCCACTAGCACAGATACGCAGTATTTT. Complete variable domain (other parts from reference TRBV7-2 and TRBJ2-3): GAGVSQSPSNKVTEKGKDVELRCDPISGHTALYWYRQSLGQGLEFLIYFQGNSAPDKSGLPSDRFSAERTGGSVSTLTIQRTQQEDSAVYLCASSLGALAATSTDTQYFGPGTRLTVL.